The present T cell receptor (beta chain) was sequenced within a study of tissue T cells after allogeneic stem cell transplantation. General observations from the study: Anatomically similar tissues had similar TCR repertoires within each patient. Sampling depth was limited, and the cohort was small and clinically varied.

This clone was seen only a few times. Its antigen remains unknown. Any gene name here is a mouse gene name. The read falls 1 residue short of the CDR3 end, and the missing part is taken from the germline J gene. Noted time point: mouse harvest day 14 after allogeneic transplant. The graft held 10^6 splenic CD5+ T cells and 10^7 T-cell-depleted bone marrow cells. Tissues came from B6→BALB/c major-mismatch GVHD mice at day 7 or 14. Survey-depth TCRbeta CDR3 sequencing reported V/J genes and productive frequencies. Sequenced by immunoSEQ multiplex PCR; TCRdb stores in-frame clones only, minus some. The table has about 5,000 clones, approximately 41% seen once. The CDR3 is 16 amino acids. Trimming cost V 1 base and J 0 bases; bases outside gene matches: 2. The germline V gene encodes CDR1 KGHPV and CDR2 FQNQEV (reference sequence).

The sequence was collected from a female BALB/c mouse given C57BL/6 T cells with graft-versus-host disease after an allogeneic hematopoietic cell transplant. The sequenced sample was gut tissue. V gene TRBV26 combines with J gene TRBJ1-3, with 8 nucleotides matching TRBD1. The sequenced part of the CDR3 DNA is TGTGCCAGCAGTCTGTGGACAGGGAATTCTGGAAATACGCTCTAT. It specifies CASSLWTGNSGNTLY. The whole CDR3 sequence reads CASSLWTGNSGNTLYF. The complete variable domain, with remaining parts taken from reference TRBV26 and TRBJ1-3, reads NSKVIQTPRYLVKGQGQKAKMRCIPEKGHPVVFWYQQNKNNEFKFLINFQNQEVLQQIDMTEKRFSAECPSNSPCSLEIQSSEAGDSALYLCASSLWTGNSGNTLYFGEGSRLIVV.